Following are 20 T cell receptor beta chains from one sample sequenced in a study of shared clonotypes between healthy human individuals. Libraries were prepared by immunoSEQ multiplex PCR; TCRdb keeps only in-frame clonotypes and omits some of them. The table shows about 980,000 clones, with 70% to 85% occurring only once. The sequenced material came from memory CD4+ T cells sorted from blood. The subset here: CD45RA-negative fraction. Source of these receptors: a man between 18 and 29 years old in good health.

In regard to this clone: Other nucleotide sequences from this sample produce the same CDR3. The chain links TRBV28 to TRBJ2-7, with 7 bases identical to TRBD1. The CDR3 spans 12 residues. Germline V gene sequence: CDR1 MDHEN, CDR2 SYDVKM. V dropped 6 bases and J dropped 2; count of bases not matched to a gene: 1. CDR3 residues: CASRQGPYEQYF. The CDR3 DNA reads as TGTGCCAGCAGACAGGGGCCCTACGAGCAGTACTTC. Combining the CDR3 with reference TRBV28 and TRBJ2-7 gives the whole variable domain DVKVTQSSRYLVKRTGEKVFLECVQDMDHENMFWYRQDPGLGLRLIYFSYDVKMKEKGDIPEGYSVSREKKERFSLILESASTNQTSMYLCASRQGPYEQYFGPGTRLTVT.

This clone was recorded at least ten times. V usage is TRBV6-5 and J usage is TRBJ2-7, with D perhaps TRBD1 or TRBD2 (5 bases each). The CDR3 totals 11 residues. Deletions cut 10 bases from V and 6 bases from J, with 13 bases between. The germline CDR1 and CDR2 sequences are MNHEY and SVGAGI. The CDR3 protein is CATTNGGEQYF. CDR3 nucleotides: TGTGCCACCACCAATGGGGGCGAGCAGTACTTC.

This sequence joins TRBV27 and TRBJ2-3; D not certain. V shed 3 bases and J shed 5 bases, with 6 bases lying between them. Germline values: CDR1 MNHEY, CDR2 SMNVEV (reference sequence). The CDR3 covers 12 residues. This chain's CDR3 is CASSLGRDTQYF. In DNA, the CDR3 is TGTGCCAGCAGTTTGGGTAGAGATACGCAGTATTTT.

The rearrangement joins TRBV5-4 to TRBJ2-3, with a tentative D call TRBD2 (5 bases). Looked up from germline, CDR1 is SGHNT and CDR2 is YYREEE (reference sequence). Trimming shortened V by 3 bases and J by 3 bases, and 11 bases separated the two germline ends. This CDR3 spans 14 amino acids. CDR3 nucleotide sequence: TGTGCCAGCAGCTCGGACTTAGTAACAGATACGCAGTATTTT. Translation gives CASSSDLVTDTQYF.

Concerning this clone: Other nucleotide sequences in the sample specify the same CDR3. This chain joins TRBV27 and TRBJ2-3; no definite D call. V was shortened by 3 bases and J by 2 bases, with 3 bases between the two germline ends. Germline values: CDR1 MNHEY, CDR2 SMNVEV (reference sequence). The CDR3 spans 12 residues. The CDR3, as DNA: TGTGCCAGCAGTTTTTCCACAGATACGCAGTATTTT. It encodes CASSFSTDTQYF.

This clone was found many times. The chain combines TRBV18 with TRBJ2-7, with D possibly TRBD1 on 6 matching bases. CDR1 and CDR2 from the germline V gene are KGHSH and LQKENI. V was clipped by 3 bases and J by 3 bases, with 12 bases between them. The CDR3 sequence is 14 residues long. The CDR3 sequence is CASSPYGTNYEQYF. Here the CDR3 DNA reads TGTGCCAGCTCACCCTACGGGACAAACTACGAGCAGTACTTC.

The rearrangement joins TRBV9 to TRBJ2-3, with TRBD2 matching over 7 bases. The CDR3 is made up of 14 amino acids. V gave up 2 bases and J gave up 4 bases; unmatched junction bases: 4. Germline-derived CDR1 and CDR2 are SGDLS and YYNGEE. CDR3 region: CASSVTLAADTQYF. CDR3 bases: TGTGCCAGCAGCGTCACTCTAGCGGCAGATACGCAGTATTTT.

J is TRBJ2-3 and V is TRBV7-2, with D hard to call. CDR1 and CDR2 from the germline V gene are SGHTA and FQGNSA. This CDR3 contains 15 residues. Trimming cost V 1 base and J 0 bases, with 8 bases left between them. In DNA form, the CDR3 reads TGTGCCAGCAGCTTAGGGGCAGTTAGCACAGATACGCAGTATTTT. It is translated as CASSLGAVSTDTQYF.

The chain is built from TRBV27 and TRBJ2-3; D gene uncertain. V was cut by 4 bases and J by 4 bases, with 6 bases left in between. Germline CDR1 reads MNHEY; CDR2 reads SMNVEV (reference sequence). The CDR3 totals 12 residues. This chain's CDR3 is CASSSPPDTQYF. The CDR3 nucleotides read TGTGCCAGCAGTTCACCCCCAGATACGCAGTATTTT.

This clone was found once. The chain couples TRBV7-2 to TRBJ2-3; maybe TRBD2 (6 bases). CDR1 and CDR2 (germline): SGHTA, FQGNSA. Trimming removed 5 bases at V and 2 bases at J, with 14 bases between. This CDR3 has 15 residues. The CDR3 DNA follows: TGTGCCAGCAGCCCCAGACTAGGGAACACAGATACGCAGTATTTT. This sequence encodes CASSPRLGNTDTQYF.

V and J are TRBV18 and TRBJ2-5, with TRBD1 identical over 7 bases. The CDR3 covers 15 residues. V lost 3 bases to trimming and J lost 2 bases; unmatched junction nucleotides: 6. The germline CDR1 and CDR2 sequences are KGHSH and LQKENI. The CDR3 spells CASSPNTGVQETQYF. Here the CDR3 DNA reads TGTGCCAGCTCACCCAACACAGGGGTACAAGAGACCCAGTACTTC. Full variable domain (remainder filled in from reference TRBV18 and TRBJ2-5): NAGVMQNPRHLVRRRGQEARLRCSPMKGHSHVYWYRQLPEEGLKFMVYLQKENIIDESGMPKERFSAEFPKEGPSILRIQQVVRGDSAAYFCASSPNTGVQETQYFGPGTRLLVL.

The chain carries TRBV4-3 and TRBJ2-1; TRBD2 matches at 14 bases. Germline V CDR1 and CDR2: LGHNA, YSLEER. This CDR3 is 16 amino acids long. V trimming: 3 bases; J trimming: 6 bases; junction bases outside the gene matches: 4. In DNA, the CDR3 is TGCGCCAGCAGCCAGGTGACTAGCGGGAGGGCCAATGAGCAGTTCTTC. It is translated as CASSQVTSGRANEQFF.

This clone was recorded at least ten times. The CDR3 reads CASNEGTGPFDHSYEQYF. For the CDR3, the DNA is TGTGCCAGCAATGAAGGGACAGGCCCTTTTGATCACTCCTACGAGCAGTACTTC. This rearrangement joins TRBV7-2 to TRBJ2-7, with 8 positions matching TRBD1. Germline values: CDR1 SGHTA, CDR2 FQGNSA. CDR3 length: 18 amino acids. V lost 7 bases and J lost 0; bases outside the gene matches: 17.

The chain employs TRBV27 and TRBJ2-3, with TRBD2 identical over 12 bases. V gave up 6 bases and J gave up 4 bases; unmatched junction bases: 8. The CDR3 sequence is 16 residues long. Germline CDR1 is MNHEY and CDR2 is SMNVEV (reference sequence). The CDR3 region has the DNA TGTGCCAGCAGAATCTTACTAGCGGGGGGCCCAGATACGCAGTATTTT. It codes for CASRILLAGGPDTQYF.

This chain connects TRBV27 to TRBJ1-1; D is ambiguous. There are 15 residues in the CDR3. The germline V gene has CDR1 MNHEY and CDR2 SMNVEV (reference sequence). Trimming cost V 5 bases and J 2 bases, with 15 bases left between them. CDR3 residues: CASSPQILLNTEAFF. CDR3 bases: TGTGCCAGCAGTCCACAGATTCTATTAAACACTGAAGCTTTCTTT.

The chain uses TRBV28 and TRBJ1-1, with D maybe TRBD1 (6 bases). This CDR3 region has 17 residues. Trimming removed 6 bases from V and 2 bases from J, with 22 bases in between. Germline V gives CDR1 MDHEN, CDR2 SYDVKM. CDR3: CASSARTGTRSNTEAFF. The CDR3 DNA is TGTGCCAGCAGCGCCAGAACAGGGACAAGGAGCAACACTGAAGCTTTCTTT. The entire variable domain, with the rest obtained from reference TRBV28 and TRBJ1-1, is as follows: DVKVTQSSRYLVKRTGEKVFLECVQDMDHENMFWYRQDPGLGLRLIYFSYDVKMKEKGDIPEGYSVSREKKERFSLILESASTNQTSMYLCASSARTGTRSNTEAFFGQGTRLTVV.

The gene calls are TRBV6-1 and TRBJ1-2; D uncertain. V was clipped by 5 bases and J by 1 base, with 11 bases between them. Germline V gives CDR1 MNHNS, CDR2 SASEGT. This CDR3 spans 14 amino acids. In DNA, the CDR3 is TGTGCCAGCAGTCACACAAAAGATAACTATGGCTACACCTTC. Its translation is CASSHTKDNYGYTF.

This rearrangement joins TRBV30 to TRBJ2-4; D perhaps matches TRBD1 (5 bases). The length of the CDR3 is 16 residues. The germline gives CDR1 GTSNPN, CDR2 SVGIG (reference sequence). V lost 3 bases to trimming and J lost 3 bases, with 18 bases between them. For the CDR3, the DNA is TGTGCCTGGAGAGGGGATGAGCTTTTGGGCAAAAACATTCAGTACTTC. Amino acids: CAWRGDELLGKNIQYF.

The table lists this clone with a count of one. V is TRBV27 and J is TRBJ2-3, with 8 positions matching TRBD1. The J segment lost 5 bases and the V segment lost 7 bases, leaving 5 bases of the junction unmatched. The CDR3 runs 13 residues. Germline CDR1 is MNHEY and CDR2 is SMNVEV (reference sequence). CDR3 nucleotides: TGTGCCAGCAATGGACAGGGTCGAGATACGCAGTATTTT. Encoded protein: CASNGQGRDTQYF.

This sequence joins TRBV9 and TRBJ2-1, with TRBD1 as a possible D gene (6 bases). The CDR3 is 15 residues long. V lost 4 bases and J 7 bases, leaving 18 bases between the germline ends. Germline values: CDR1 SGDLS, CDR2 YYNGEE. The CDR3, as DNA: TGTGCCAGCAGCCTCGAGGGACAAAGCGCAAATGAGCAGTTCTTC. It is translated as CASSLEGQSANEQFF.